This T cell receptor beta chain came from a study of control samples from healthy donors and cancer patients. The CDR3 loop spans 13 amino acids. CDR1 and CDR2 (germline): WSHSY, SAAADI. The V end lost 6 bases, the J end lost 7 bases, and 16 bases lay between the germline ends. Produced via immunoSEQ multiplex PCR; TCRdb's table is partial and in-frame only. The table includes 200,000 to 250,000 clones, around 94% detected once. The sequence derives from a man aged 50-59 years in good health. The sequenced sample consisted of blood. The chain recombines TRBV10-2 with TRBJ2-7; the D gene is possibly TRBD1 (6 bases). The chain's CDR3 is CASRDPGTLEQYV. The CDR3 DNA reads TGCGCCAGCAGGGACCCCGGGACACTGGAGCAGTACGTC.